This T cell receptor (beta chain) was sequenced during a study of OX40 agonist ivuxolimab in advanced cancers. Overall study: Melanoma, hepatocellular carcinoma, head and neck or renal cell cancer occurred in dose-escalation patients. Partial responses occurred in Three dose-escalation patients, one with hepatocellular carcinoma and two with cutaneous melanoma. Earlier treatment with anti-PD-1, anti-PD-L1 or anti-CTLA-4 was permitted, and over 35% had received some. Participants, approximately 81% male, averaged about 56 years of age, ranging from roughly 23 to 80.

Generated by immunoSEQ multiplex PCR, the TCRdb table keeps only in-frame clones and is missing some. Of tens of thousands of clones in the sample, around 82% were seen once. This clone was observed a few times. There are 16 residues in the CDR3. The germline gives CDR1 SGHTA, CDR2 FQGNSA. V trimming: 5 bases; J trimming: 4 bases; junction bases outside the gene matches: 12. This TCR was recovered from an adult with an advanced solid tumor such as melanoma, head and neck, liver or kidney cancer. This chain connects TRBV7-2 to TRBJ2-5; 8 bases agree with TRBD2. Sequences were derived from CD4+ or CD8+ T cells sorted from blood, sampled in a trial of the OX40 agonist ivuxolimab. This CDR3 is CASSPTPVAGLETQYF. For the CDR3, the DNA is TGTGCCAGCAGCCCAACCCCCGTAGCGGGGTTAGAGACCCAGTACTTC.